The clone carrying this T cell receptor (beta chain) was seen only once. The data derive from a study of blood T cell repertoires in COVID-19. Original handling: By means of reference gene primer amplification, nucleated cell counts were estimated. Some clones are missing from TCRdb's copy, which holds only in-frame ones; the method was immunoSEQ multiplex PCR. The DNA was the basis for D and trimming; V, J and clone size are from that table. The sample has 150,000 to 250,000 clones, roughly four fifths seen once. Germline trimming cut 5 bases from V and 2 bases from J; bases unmatched to any gene: 5. Germline lookup yields CDR1 KGHSH and CDR2 LQKENI. This CDR3 spans 15 amino acids. Participants were placed into cohorts based on the clinical history they reported.

Input material: PBMCs or T cells enriched from blood (not recorded which). This receptor was taken from a middle-aged man who had recovered from COVID-19. This chain joins TRBV18 and TRBJ2-5; 10 nucleotides agree with TRBD2. CDR3 bases: TGTGCCAGCTCAATCCTAGCGGGAGCTCAAGAGACCCAGTACTTC. Protein: CASSILAGAQETQYF.